This T cell receptor (beta chain) was recorded in a study of blood T cell repertoires in COVID-19. Participants had their cohort set by participant-reported clinical history. Some clones are missing from TCRdb's copy, which holds only in-frame ones; the method was immunoSEQ multiplex PCR. The top ten hold under 30% of the sample, which has roughly 190,000 clones, approximately 86% seen once. This sequence originates from a woman aged 40 to 55 in a cohort exposed to, infected with or recovered from COVID-19 (not recorded which). Sequenced material: PBMCs or T cells enriched from blood (not recorded which).

In nucleotides, the CDR3 is TGTGCCAGCAGCGTTTCGTGGAACACTGAAGCTTTCTTT. Amino acids: CASSVSWNTEAFF. The chain uses TRBV9 and TRBJ1-1; D remains unclear. The CDR3 is 13 amino acids. Looked up from germline, CDR1 is SGDLS and CDR2 is YYNGEE. V was trimmed by 2 bases and J by 1 base, leaving 6 bases between them.